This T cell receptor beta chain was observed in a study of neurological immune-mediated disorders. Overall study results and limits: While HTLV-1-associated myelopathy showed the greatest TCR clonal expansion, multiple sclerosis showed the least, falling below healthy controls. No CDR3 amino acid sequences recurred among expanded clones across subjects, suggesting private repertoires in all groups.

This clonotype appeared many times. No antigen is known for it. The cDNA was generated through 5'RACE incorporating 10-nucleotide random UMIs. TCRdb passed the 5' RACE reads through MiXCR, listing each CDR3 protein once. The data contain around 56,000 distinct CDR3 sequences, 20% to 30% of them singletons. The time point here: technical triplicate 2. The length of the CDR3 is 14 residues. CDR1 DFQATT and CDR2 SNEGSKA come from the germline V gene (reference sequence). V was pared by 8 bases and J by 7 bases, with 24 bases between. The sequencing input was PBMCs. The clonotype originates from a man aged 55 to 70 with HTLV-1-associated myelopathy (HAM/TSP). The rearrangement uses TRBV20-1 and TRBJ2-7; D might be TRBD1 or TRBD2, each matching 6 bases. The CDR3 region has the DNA TGCAGTCCCAAGGATGCCGGGAGAGGGGGAGAGCAGTACTTC. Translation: CSPKDAGRGGEQYF.